These 12 T cell receptor beta chains were all obtained from the same sample, sequenced in a study of OX40 agonist ivuxolimab in advanced cancers. Libraries were made using the immunoSEQ multiplex PCR assay. Drawn from immuneACCESS, this table holds only the in-frame rearrangements with V and J called that TCRdb kept. Clones are partly lost; checked studies trace under half to an unresolved V gene and leave the rest unexplained. In all, the sample holds tens of thousands of clones, and around four fifths of those were seen once. The leading ten clones occupy 6.6% of the sample. Sequencing used CD4+ or CD8+ T cells sorted from blood, obtained in a trial of the OX40 agonist ivuxolimab. These receptor sequences come from an adult with an advanced solid tumor such as melanoma, head and neck, liver or kidney cancer.

The gene calls are TRBV4-1 and TRBJ2-1; possible D gene TRBD2, 6 bases. Trimming removed 0 bases from V and 4 bases from J, with 13 bases in between. There are 16 residues in the CDR3. Germline loops: CDR1 MGHRA, CDR2 YSYEKL. This CDR3 is CASSQDGSGVYNEQFF. The CDR3 nucleotides are TGCGCCAGCAGCCAAGATGGGTCGGGGGTATACAATGAGCAGTTCTTC.

The genes are TRBV7-7 and TRBJ2-1, with no clear D. CDR1 is SSHAT, CDR2 FNYEAQ, per germline (reference sequence). Trimming pared 5 bases from V and 4 bases from J, leaving 9 bases between. This CDR3 is 13 amino acids long. CDR3 region: CASSPTGYNEQFF. CDR3 nucleotide sequence: TGTGCCAGCAGCCCGACTGGATACAATGAGCAGTTCTTC.

The genes are TRBV19 and TRBJ2-4; D could derive from TRBD1 or TRBD2 (5 bases each). Trimming stripped 2 bases from V and 5 bases from J, with 16 bases between. CDR3 size: 16 residues. The germline V gene has CDR1 LNHDA and CDR2 SQIVND (reference sequence). This CDR3 reads CASSILSGLGENIQYF. DNA for the CDR3: TGTGCCAGTAGTATACTCAGCGGTCTAGGGGAAAACATTCAGTACTTC.

The rearrangement links TRBV28 to TRBJ2-2; TRBD2 matches at 12 bases. The V gene's germline CDR1 is MDHEN and CDR2 SYDVKM. CDR3 size: 17 residues. V gave up 3 bases and J gave up 3 bases; unmatched junction bases: 5. CDR3 region: CASSFSLAGGYTGELFF. For the CDR3, the DNA is TGTGCCAGCAGTTTCAGCCTAGCGGGAGGGTACACCGGGGAGCTGTTTTTT.

The chain carries TRBV18 and TRBJ1-1, with D maybe TRBD1 (5 bases). Germline CDR1 and CDR2: KGHSH and LQKENI. Deletions cut 0 bases from V and 1 base from J, with 9 bases between. This CDR3 has 15 amino acids. Here the CDR3 reads CASSPPGRGNTEAFF. For the CDR3, the DNA is TGTGCCAGCTCACCACCGGGGCGCGGGAACACTGAAGCTTTCTTT.

The V gene is TRBV7-8, the J gene TRBJ2-1; 7 nucleotides align to TRBD2. The CDR3 totals 14 residues. CDR1 and CDR2 (germline): SGHVS, FQNEAQ. V trimming: 5 bases; J trimming: 7 bases; junction bases outside the gene matches: 8. CDR3 sequence (DNA): TGTGCCAGCAGCCAAATGGCGGGAGCTAATGAGCAGTTCTTC. Translated: CASSQMAGANEQFF.

The chain has TRBV19 and TRBJ1-1; 8 nucleotides align to TRBD1. The CDR3 is 14 amino acids. Germline V CDR1 and CDR2: LNHDA, SQIVND (reference sequence). The J segment lost 4 bases and the V segment lost 7 bases, leaving 8 bases of the junction unmatched. As DNA, the CDR3 is TGTGCCAGTACCACGAGAACAGGGGGCACTGAAGCTTTCTTT. Protein product: CASTTRTGGTEAFF.

This clone is a singleton in its sample. V and J are TRBV15 and TRBJ1-2, with D possibly TRBD1 on 5 matching bases. Germline values: CDR1 LNHNV, CDR2 YYDKDF (reference sequence). The CDR3 totals 12 residues. Trimming took off 6 bases at V and 4 bases at J, with 9 bases between the two ends. CDR3 region: CATSQGGYGYTF. The CDR3 DNA sequence: TGTGCCACCAGTCAGGGAGGCTATGGCTACACCTTC.

This clone has just one count. The chain links TRBV6-1 to TRBJ1-1; D is perhaps TRBD1 (6 bases). CDR1 is MNHNS and CDR2 is SASEGT in the germline V gene. There are 14 residues in the CDR3. The V end lost 6 bases, the J end lost 1 base, and 12 bases lay between the germline ends. DNA of the CDR3: TGTGCCAGCAGGACAGGAGGATCGAACACTGAAGCTTTCTTT. Translated: CASRTGGSNTEAFF.

The chain is built from TRBV10-1 and TRBJ2-3; D is unclear. This CDR3 comprises 16 residues. From germline, CDR1 is WNHNN and CDR2 SYGVQD (reference sequence). The V gene lost 6 bases and the J gene lost 1 base, with 17 bases spanning the gap. The CDR3: CASSPPKGTGTDTQYF. The CDR3 DNA reads TGCGCCAGCAGCCCCCCCAAGGGTACGGGCACAGATACGCAGTATTTT.

This chain links TRBV6-6 with TRBJ1-5; no clear D gene. The CDR3 has 9 amino acids. Germline lookup yields CDR1 MNHNY and CDR2 SVGAGI (reference sequence). Trimming removed 10 bases from V and 3 bases from J, with 1 base in between. This chain's CDR3 is CANNQPQHF. The CDR3 DNA reads as TGTGCCAACAATCAGCCCCAGCATTTT.

This chain joins TRBV21-1 and TRBJ2-5; TRBD1 reflects the table's D call only, with no check against the DNA. TRBV21-1 is shown as a pseudogene. The CDR3 spans 15 residues. CDR3 residues: CASSTEDSNQETQYF. CDR3 DNA: TGTGCCAGCAGCACAGAAGACAGTAACCAAGAGACCCAGTACTTC.